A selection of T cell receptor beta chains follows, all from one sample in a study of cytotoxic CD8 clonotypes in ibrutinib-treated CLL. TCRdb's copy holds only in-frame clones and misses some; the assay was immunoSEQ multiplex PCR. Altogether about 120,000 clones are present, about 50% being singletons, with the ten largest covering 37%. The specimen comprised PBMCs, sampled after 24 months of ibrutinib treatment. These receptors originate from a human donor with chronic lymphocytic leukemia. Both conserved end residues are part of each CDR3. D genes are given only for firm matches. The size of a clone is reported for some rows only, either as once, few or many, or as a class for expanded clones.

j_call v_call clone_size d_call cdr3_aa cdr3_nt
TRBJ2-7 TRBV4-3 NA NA CASSQVGFSEQYF TGCGCCAGCAGCCAAGTAGGGTTCAGCGAGCAGTACTTC
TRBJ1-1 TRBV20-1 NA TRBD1 CSARGQGKAFF TGCAGTGCTAGAGGACAGGGAAAGGCTTTCTTT
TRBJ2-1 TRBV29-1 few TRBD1 CSVESRGRGEQFF TGCAGCGTAGAATCCAGGGGGCGCGGTGAGCAGTTCTTC
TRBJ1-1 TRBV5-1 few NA CASRIPSTGNTEAFF TGCGCCAGCAGAATACCTTCGACAGGGAACACTGAAGCTTTCTTT
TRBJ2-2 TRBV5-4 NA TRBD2 CASSLSGRNTGELFF TGTGCCAGCAGCCTTAGCGGGAGGAACACCGGGGAGCTGTTTTTT
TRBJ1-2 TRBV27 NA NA CASSFRGVGGYTF TGTGCCAGCAGTTTTCGCGGGGTCGGTGGCTACACCTTC
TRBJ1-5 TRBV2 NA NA CASSQSNQPQHF TGTGCCAGCAGCCAAAGCAATCAGCCCCAGCATTTT
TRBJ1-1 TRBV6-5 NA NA CASSYGGDGTEAFF TGTGCCAGCAGTTACGGGGGGGACGGGACTGAAGCTTTCTTT
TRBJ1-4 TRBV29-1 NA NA CSVNTATNEKLFF TGCAGCGTCAACACTGCAACTAATGAAAAACTGTTTTTT
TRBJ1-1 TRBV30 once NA CAWTEGRGTEAFF TGTGCCTGGACGGAGGGTCGGGGCACTGAAGCTTTCTTT
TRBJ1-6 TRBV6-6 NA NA CASSPTGFNSPLHF TGTGCCAGCAGTCCAACAGGGTTTAACTCACCCCTCCACTTT
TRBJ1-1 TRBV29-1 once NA CSGTFTGGPNTEAFF TGCAGCGGTACCTTTACCGGGGGCCCGAACACTGAAGCTTTCTTT
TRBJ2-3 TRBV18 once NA CASSPEGLRTDTQYF TGTGCCAGCTCCCCGGAGGGCCTCCGCACAGATACGCAGTATTTT
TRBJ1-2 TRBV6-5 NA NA CASSYSKRGASGYTF TGTGCCAGCAGTTACTCGAAAAGGGGCGCGAGTGGCTACACCTTC